This T cell receptor beta chain was captured in a study of OX40 agonist ivuxolimab in advanced cancers. Study outcomes and limitations: CD4+ and CD8+ blood T cells expanded clonally by week 6 at 0.1 to 3.0 mg/kg.

For this clone: Its target is unknown.

Germline assignment: CDR1 MNHEY and CDR2 SMNVEV (reference sequence). The CDR3 extends over 15 amino acids. Between the trimmed V and J ends, which lost 6 bases and 0 bases, there was a span of 13 bases. Measured with immunoSEQ multiplex PCR; TCRdb has only the in-frame clones, and not every one. The table has around 30,000 clones, about nine tenths seen once. The chain combines TRBV27 with TRBJ2-3, with TRBD1 as a possible D gene (5 bases). This sample comprised CD4+ or CD8+ T cells sorted from blood, obtained in a trial of the OX40 agonist ivuxolimab. The TCR originated in an adult with an advanced solid tumor such as melanoma, head and neck, liver or kidney cancer. The CDR3 reads CASSWTSSSTDTQYF. CDR3 bases: TGTGCCAGCAGCTGGACAAGCAGTAGCACAGATACGCAGTATTTT.